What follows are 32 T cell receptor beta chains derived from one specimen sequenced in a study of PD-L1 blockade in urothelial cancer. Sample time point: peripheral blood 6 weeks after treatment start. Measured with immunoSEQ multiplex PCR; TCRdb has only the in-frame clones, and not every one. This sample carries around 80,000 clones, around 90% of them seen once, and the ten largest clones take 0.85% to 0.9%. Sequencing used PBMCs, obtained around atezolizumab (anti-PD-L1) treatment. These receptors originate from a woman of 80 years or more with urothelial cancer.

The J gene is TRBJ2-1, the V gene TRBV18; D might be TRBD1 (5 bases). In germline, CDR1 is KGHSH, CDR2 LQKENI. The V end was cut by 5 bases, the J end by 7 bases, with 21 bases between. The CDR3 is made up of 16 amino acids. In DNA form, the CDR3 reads TGTGCCAGCTCAGAATACGTCCAGGGAACTTGGAATGAGCAGTTCTTC. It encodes CASSEYVQGTWNEQFF.

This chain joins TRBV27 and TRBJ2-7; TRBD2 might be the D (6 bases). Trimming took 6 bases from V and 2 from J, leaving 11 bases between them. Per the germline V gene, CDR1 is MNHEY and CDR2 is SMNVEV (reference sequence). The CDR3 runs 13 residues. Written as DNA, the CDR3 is TGTGCCAGCAGGGGGACTGTTCCCTACGAGCAGTACTTC. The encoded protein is CASRGTVPYEQYF.

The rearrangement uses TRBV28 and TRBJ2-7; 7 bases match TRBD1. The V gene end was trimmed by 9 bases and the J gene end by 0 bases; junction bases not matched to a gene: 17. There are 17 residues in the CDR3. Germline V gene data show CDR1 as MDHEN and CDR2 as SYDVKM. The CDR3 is CASYSGTALPSSYEQYF. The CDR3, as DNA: TGTGCCAGTTACTCCGGGACAGCTCTTCCGAGCTCCTACGAGCAGTACTTC.

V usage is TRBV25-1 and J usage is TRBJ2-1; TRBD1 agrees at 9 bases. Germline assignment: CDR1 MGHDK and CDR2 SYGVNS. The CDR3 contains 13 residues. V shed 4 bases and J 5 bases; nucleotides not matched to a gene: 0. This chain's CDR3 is CASSGTGDNEQFF. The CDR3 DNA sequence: TGTGCCAGCAGTGGGACAGGGGACAATGAGCAGTTCTTC.

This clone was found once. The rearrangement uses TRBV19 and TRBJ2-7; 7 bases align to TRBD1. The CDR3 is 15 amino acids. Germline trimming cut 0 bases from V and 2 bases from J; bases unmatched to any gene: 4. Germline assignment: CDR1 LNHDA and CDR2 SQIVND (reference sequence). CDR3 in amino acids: CASSIDRDRAYEQYF. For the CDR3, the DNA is TGTGCCAGTAGTATAGACCGGGACAGAGCCTACGAGCAGTACTTC.

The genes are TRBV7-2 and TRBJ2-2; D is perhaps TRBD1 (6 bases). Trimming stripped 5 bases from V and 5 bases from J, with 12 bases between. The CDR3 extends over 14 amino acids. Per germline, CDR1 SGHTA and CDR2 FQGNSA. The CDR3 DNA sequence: TGTGCCAGCAGCGTACAGGGAACTACCGGGGAGCTGTTTTTT. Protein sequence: CASSVQGTTGELFF.

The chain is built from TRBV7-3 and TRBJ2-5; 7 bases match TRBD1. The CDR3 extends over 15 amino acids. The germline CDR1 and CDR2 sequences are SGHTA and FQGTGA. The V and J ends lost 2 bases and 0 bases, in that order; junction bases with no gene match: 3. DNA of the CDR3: TGTGCCAGCAGCTTAGGGACAGTGTACCAAGAGACCCAGTACTTC. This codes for CASSLGTVYQETQYF.

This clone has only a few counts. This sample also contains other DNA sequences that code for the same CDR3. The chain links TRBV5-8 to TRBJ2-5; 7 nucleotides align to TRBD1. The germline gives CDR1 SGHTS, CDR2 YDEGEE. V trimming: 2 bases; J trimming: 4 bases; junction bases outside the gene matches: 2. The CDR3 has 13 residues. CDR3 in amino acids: CASSFTGVETQYF. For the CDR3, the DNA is TGTGCCAGCAGCTTTACAGGGGTAGAGACCCAGTACTTC.

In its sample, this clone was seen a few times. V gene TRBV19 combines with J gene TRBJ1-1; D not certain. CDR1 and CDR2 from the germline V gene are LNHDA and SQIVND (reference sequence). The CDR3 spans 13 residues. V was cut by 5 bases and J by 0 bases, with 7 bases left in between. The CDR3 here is CASSPDMNTEAFF. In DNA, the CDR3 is TGTGCCAGTAGTCCAGACATGAACACTGAAGCTTTCTTT.

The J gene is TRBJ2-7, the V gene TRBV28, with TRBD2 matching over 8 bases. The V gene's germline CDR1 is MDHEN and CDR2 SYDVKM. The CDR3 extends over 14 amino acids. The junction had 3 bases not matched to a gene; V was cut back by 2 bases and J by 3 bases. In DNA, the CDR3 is TGTGCCAGCAGTTTAGCCAGCGGGAGCTACGAGCAGTACTTC. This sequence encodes CASSLASGSYEQYF.

The CDR3 spells CASSWGLAGGHNEQFF. In nucleotides, the CDR3 is TGCGCCAGCAGCTGGGGACTAGCGGGAGGGCACAATGAGCAGTTCTTC. The chain employs TRBV5-1 and TRBJ2-1; 16 bases match TRBD2. This CDR3 region has 16 residues. V was pared by 3 bases and J by 5 bases, with 2 bases of the junction left unmatched. Looked up from germline, CDR1 is SGHRS and CDR2 is YFSETQ.

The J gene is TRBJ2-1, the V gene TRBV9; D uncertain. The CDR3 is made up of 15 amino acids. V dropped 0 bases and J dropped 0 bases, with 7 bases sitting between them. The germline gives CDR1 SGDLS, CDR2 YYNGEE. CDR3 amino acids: CASSVDRGSYNEQFF. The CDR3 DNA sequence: TGTGCCAGCAGCGTAGACCGCGGCTCCTACAATGAGCAGTTCTTC.

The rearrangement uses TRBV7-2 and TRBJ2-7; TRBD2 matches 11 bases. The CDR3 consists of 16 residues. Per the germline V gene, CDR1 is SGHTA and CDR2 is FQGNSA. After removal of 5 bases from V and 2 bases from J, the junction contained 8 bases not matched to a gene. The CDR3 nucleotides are TGTGCCAGCAGCCTCGGACTAGCGGGCTCAACCTACGAGCAGTACTTC. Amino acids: CASSLGLAGSTYEQYF.

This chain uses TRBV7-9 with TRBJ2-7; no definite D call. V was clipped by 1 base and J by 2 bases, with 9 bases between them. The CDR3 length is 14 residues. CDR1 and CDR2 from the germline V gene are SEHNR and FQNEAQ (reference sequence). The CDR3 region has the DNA TGTGCCAGCAGCTTAGATACCCAGACCTACGAGCAGTACTTC. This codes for CASSLDTQTYEQYF.

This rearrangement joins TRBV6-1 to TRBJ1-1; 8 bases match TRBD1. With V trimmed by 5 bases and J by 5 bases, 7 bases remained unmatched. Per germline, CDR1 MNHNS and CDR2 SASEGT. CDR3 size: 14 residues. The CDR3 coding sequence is TGTGCCAGCAGTACTAGACAGGGGTCGACTGAAGCTTTCTTT. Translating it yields CASSTRQGSTEAFF.

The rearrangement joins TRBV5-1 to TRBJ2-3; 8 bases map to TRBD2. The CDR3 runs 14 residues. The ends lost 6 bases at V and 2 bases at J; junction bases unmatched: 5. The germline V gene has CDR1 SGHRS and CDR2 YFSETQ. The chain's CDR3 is CASNTGGVTDTQYF. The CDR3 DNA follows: TGCGCCAGCAACACGGGAGGGGTCACAGATACGCAGTATTTT. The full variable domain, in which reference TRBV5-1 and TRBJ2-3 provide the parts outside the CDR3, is KAGVTQTPRYLIKTRGQQVTLSCSPISGHRSVSWYQQTPGQGLQFLFEYFSETQRNKGNFPGRFSGRQFSNSRSEMNVSTLELGDSALYLCASNTGGVTDTQYFGPGTRLTVL.

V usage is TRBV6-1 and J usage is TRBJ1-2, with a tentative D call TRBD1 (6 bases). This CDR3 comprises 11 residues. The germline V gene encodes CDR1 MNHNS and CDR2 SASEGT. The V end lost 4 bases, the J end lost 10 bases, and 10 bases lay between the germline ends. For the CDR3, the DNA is TGTGCCAGCAGTGGGACAGCCTTCTACACCTTC. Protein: CASSGTAFYTF.

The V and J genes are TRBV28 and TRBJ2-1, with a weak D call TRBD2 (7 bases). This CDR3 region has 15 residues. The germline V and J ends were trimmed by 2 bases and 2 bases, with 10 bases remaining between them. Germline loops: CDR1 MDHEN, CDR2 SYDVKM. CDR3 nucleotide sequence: TGTGCCAGCAGTTTAGGGGGGGGGCCCTACAATGAGCAGTTCTTC. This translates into CASSLGGGPYNEQFF.

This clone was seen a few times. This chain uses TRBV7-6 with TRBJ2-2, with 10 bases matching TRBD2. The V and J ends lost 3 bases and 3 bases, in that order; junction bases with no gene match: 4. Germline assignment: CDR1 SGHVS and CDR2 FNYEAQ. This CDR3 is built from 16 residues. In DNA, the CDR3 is TGTGCCAGCAGCTTTAGGCTAGCGGGAGACACCGGGGAGCTGTTTTTT. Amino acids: CASSFRLAGDTGELFF.

DNA of the CDR3: TGTGCCAGCAGCTTTACAGGGGCGGGAGGAAACACCATATATTTT. Translation gives CASSFTGAGGNTIYF. This chain links TRBV11-2 with TRBJ1-3; TRBD1 matches at 7 bases. J lost 4 bases, V lost 3 bases, and 6 bases had no gene match. CDR1 and CDR2 (germline): SGHAT, FQNNGV. CDR3 length: 15 residues.

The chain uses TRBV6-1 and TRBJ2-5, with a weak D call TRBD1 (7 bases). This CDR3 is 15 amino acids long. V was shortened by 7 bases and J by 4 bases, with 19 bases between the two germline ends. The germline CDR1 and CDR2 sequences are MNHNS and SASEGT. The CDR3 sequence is CASKAGGQGLETQYF. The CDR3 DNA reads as TGTGCCAGCAAAGCAGGGGGGCAGGGCTTAGAGACCCAGTACTTC.

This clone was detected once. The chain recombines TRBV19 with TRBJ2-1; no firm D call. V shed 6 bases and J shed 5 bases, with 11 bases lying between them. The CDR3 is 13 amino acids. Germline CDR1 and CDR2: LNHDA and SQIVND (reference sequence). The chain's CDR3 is CASSLNRDNEQFF. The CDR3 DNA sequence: TGTGCCAGTAGCCTGAACAGAGACAATGAGCAGTTCTTC.

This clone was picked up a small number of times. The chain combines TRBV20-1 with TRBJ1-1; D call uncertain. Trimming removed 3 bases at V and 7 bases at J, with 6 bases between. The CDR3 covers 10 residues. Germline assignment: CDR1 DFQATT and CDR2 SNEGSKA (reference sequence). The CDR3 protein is CSASENEAFF. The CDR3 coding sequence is TGCAGTGCTAGTGAGAATGAAGCTTTCTTT.

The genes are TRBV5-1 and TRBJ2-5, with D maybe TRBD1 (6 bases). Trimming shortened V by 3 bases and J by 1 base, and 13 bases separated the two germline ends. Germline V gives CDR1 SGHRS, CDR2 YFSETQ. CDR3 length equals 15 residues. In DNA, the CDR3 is TGCGCCAGCAGCTCGTCTCCGACAGGCCAAGAGACCCAGTACTTC. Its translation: CASSSSPTGQETQYF.

In nucleotides, the CDR3 is TGCGCCAGCAGCACTGGACAGGGGGCGGTTGGCTACACCTTC. It is translated as CASSTGQGAVGYTF. The rearrangement uses TRBV5-1 and TRBJ1-2; 11 bases match TRBD1. This CDR3 region has 14 residues. CDR1 and CDR2 (germline): SGHRS, YFSETQ. The V gene end was trimmed by 4 bases and the J gene end by 7 bases; junction bases not matched to a gene: 6.

The CDR3 DNA follows: TGTGCCAGCAGCTTACTCCTACAGGGGCAAGAGACCCAGTACTTC. It translates to CASSLLLQGQETQYF. This chain links TRBV7-9 with TRBJ2-5, with TRBD1 matching over 7 bases. V was pared by 2 bases and J by 2 bases, with 5 bases of the junction left unmatched. Germline CDR1 is SEHNR and CDR2 is FQNEAQ (reference sequence). This CDR3 region has 15 residues.

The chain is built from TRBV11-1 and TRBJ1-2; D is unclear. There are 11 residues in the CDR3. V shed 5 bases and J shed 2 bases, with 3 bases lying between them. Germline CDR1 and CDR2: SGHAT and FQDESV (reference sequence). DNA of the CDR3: TGTGCCAGCAGCATAAACTATGGCTACACCTTC. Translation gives CASSINYGYTF.

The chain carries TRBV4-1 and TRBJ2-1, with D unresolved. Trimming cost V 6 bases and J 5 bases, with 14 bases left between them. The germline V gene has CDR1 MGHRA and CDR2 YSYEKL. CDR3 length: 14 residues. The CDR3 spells CASRNSSVHNEQFF. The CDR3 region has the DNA TGCGCCAGCAGAAACAGCAGTGTCCACAATGAGCAGTTCTTC.

The CDR3 sequence: CASSSTGMNTEAFF. The DNA for the CDR3 is TGTGCCAGCAGCTCGACAGGGATGAACACTGAAGCTTTCTTT. This rearrangement joins TRBV11-1 to TRBJ1-1, with 7 bases lining up with TRBD1. J lost 0 bases, V lost 4 bases, and 2 bases had no gene match. CDR1 is SGHAT and CDR2 is FQDESV in the germline V gene (reference sequence). CDR3 length: 14 residues.

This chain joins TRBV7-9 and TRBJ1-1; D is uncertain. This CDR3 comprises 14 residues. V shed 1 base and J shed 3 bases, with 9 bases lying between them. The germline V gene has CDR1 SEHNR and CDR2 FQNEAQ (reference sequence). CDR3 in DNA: TGTGCCAGCAGCTTAGTGTCGGGGTACACTGAAGCTTTCTTT. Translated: CASSLVSGYTEAFF.

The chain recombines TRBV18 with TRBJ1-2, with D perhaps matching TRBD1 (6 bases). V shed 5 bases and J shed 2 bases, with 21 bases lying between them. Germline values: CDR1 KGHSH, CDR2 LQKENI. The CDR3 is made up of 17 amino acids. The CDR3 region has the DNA TGTGCCAGCTCAACAAACATCCCGACAGGAAAAAACTATGGCTACACCTTC. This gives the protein CASSTNIPTGKNYGYTF.

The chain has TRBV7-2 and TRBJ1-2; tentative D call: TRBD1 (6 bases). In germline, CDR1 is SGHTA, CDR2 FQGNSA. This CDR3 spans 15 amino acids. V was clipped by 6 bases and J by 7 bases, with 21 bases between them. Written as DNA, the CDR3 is TGTGCCAGCAGTCCAGGGACACACGTATTGAGTGGCTACACCTTC. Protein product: CASSPGTHVLSGYTF.